This T cell receptor beta chain was recorded in a study of CD8 T cells in Susac syndrome. Study conclusions and caveats: TEMRA cells and active patients showed peak Susac CD8+ clonal expansion.

The RNA input was about 0.5 to 1 ug, and it was reverse transcribed with random hexamers. TCRdb analysed the immunoSEQ multiplex PCR reads with MiXCR anew, one entry per CDR3 protein. The table lists some 97,000 distinct CDR3 sequences, 95% of them singletons, with 0.3% in the top ten. Trimming left V 3 bases short and J 0 bases short, with 15 bases between. The CDR3 spans 16 residues. Germline V gene lookup returns CDR1 SGHRS and CDR2 YFSETQ. A remark on this clonotype: Its antigen is not known.

V usage is TRBV5-1 and J usage is TRBJ1-1, with D tentatively TRBD1 (5 bases). The receptor comes from a human donor with Susac syndrome. Sequencing input: CD8+ T cells from PBMCs. CDR3 DNA: TGCGCCAGCAGCTCAAACTTCGACAGCATGAACACTGAAGCTTTCTTT. Translation gives CASSSNFDSMNTEAFF.